This is a list of T cell receptor beta chains from one sample in a study of cytomegalovirus exposure and HLA in healthy donors. Measured with immunoSEQ multiplex PCR; TCRdb has only the in-frame clones, and not every one. This sample has about 200,000 clones; around 85% occur once, and the top ten carry 1.7%. Sample: PBMCs. Receptors were obtained from a man in his fifties or sixties in good health and CMV-seronegative. CDR3s include the opening cysteine and the closing phenylalanine or tryptophan. The order of the fields is clone size, J gene, D gene, V gene, CDR3 protein, CDR3 DNA. A D gene is named only where the DNA matches it firmly. Clone size is given for some rows only: seen once, a few or many times, or a class if the clone is expanded.

>-|TRBJ1-4|-|TRBV5-1
CASSASYAVGEKLFF
TGCGCCAGCAGCGCGTCCTACGCGGTGGGTGAAAAACTGTTTTTT
>once|TRBJ2-1|-|TRBV5-1
CASSSRDLRYNEQFF
TGCGCCAGCAGCTCCAGGGATCTTAGATACAATGAGCAGTTCTTC
>few|TRBJ2-1|-|TRBV29-1
CSVEDFTSTRGEQFF
TGCAGCGTTGAAGATTTTACTTCCACAAGGGGTGAGCAGTTCTTC
>-|TRBJ2-1|TRBD2|TRBV28
CAITTGTSRYNEQFF
TGTGCCATCACCACCGGGACTAGCCGCTACAATGAGCAGTTCTTC
>-|TRBJ2-3|-|TRBV7-2
CASRRRSGDTDTQYF
TGTGCCAGCAGGAGGAGGAGCGGCGACACAGATACGCAGTATTTT
>few|TRBJ2-1|TRBD2|TRBV4-2
CASAGLAGSYNEQFF
TGTGCCAGCGCCGGACTAGCGGGCTCCTACAATGAGCAGTTCTTC
>-|TRBJ1-2|-|TRBV9
CASSLDSLNYGYTF
TGTGCCAGCAGCCTTGACAGCTTAAACTATGGCTACACCTTC
>-|TRBJ2-7|-|TRBV6-4
CANKGGGGLFTYEQYF
TGTGCCAACAAGGGGGGCGGGGGACTCTTTACCTACGAGCAGTACTTC
>-|TRBJ2-3|-|TRBV27
CASSLSTWRDTQYF
TGTGCCAGCAGTTTATCGACCTGGAGAGATACGCAGTATTTT
>few|TRBJ2-7|-|TRBV10-2
CASSGGGTPYEQYF
TGCGCCAGCAGTGGCGGGGGCACCCCCTACGAGCAGTACTTC
>-|TRBJ2-5|TRBD1|TRBV2
CASTGQGAQWETQYF
TGTGCCAGCACTGGACAGGGGGCACAGTGGGAGACCCAGTACTTC
>-|TRBJ1-2|-|TRBV10-2
CASSEGRDNYGYTF
TGCGCCAGCAGTGAAGGCAGGGATAACTATGGCTACACCTTC
>once|TRBJ1-1|-|TRBV7-3
CASSSQTGTHTEAFF
TGTGCCAGCAGCTCACAAACAGGGACCCACACTGAAGCTTTCTTT
>-|TRBJ1-3|TRBD1|TRBV9
CASSVGDRFSGNTIYF
TGTGCCAGCAGCGTAGGGGACAGATTCTCTGGAAACACCATATATTTT
>-|TRBJ2-3|TRBD2|TRBV29-1
CSIEGLAASTDTQYF
TGCAGCATTGAGGGGCTAGCGGCTAGCACAGATACGCAGTATTTT
>-|TRBJ2-7|TRBD2|TRBV28
CASSNGLAGVYEQYF
TGTGCCAGCAGTAACGGACTAGCGGGGGTCTACGAGCAGTACTTC
>-|TRBJ2-3|TRBD2|TRBV7-9
CASSLPRRLAGGTDTQYF
TGTGCCAGCAGCCTCCCGAGGAGACTAGCGGGAGGGACAGATACGCAGTATTTT
>-|TRBJ2-5|-|TRBV7-3
CASSPRPGPRVETQYF
TGTGCCAGCAGCCCACGACCCGGACCGCGGGTAGAGACCCAGTACTTC
>-|TRBJ2-6|TRBD2|TRBV30
CAWDGRLGGSGANVLTF
TGTGCCTGGGACGGGAGATTGGGGGGGTCTGGGGCCAACGTCCTGACTTTC
>-|TRBJ2-3|-|TRBV29-1
CSVGTITDTQYF
TGCAGCGTTGGGACTATCACAGATACGCAGTATTTT
>-|TRBJ1-2|TRBD1|TRBV28
CASRPLGQRPPYGYTF
TGTGCCAGCAGGCCTTTGGGACAGCGCCCTCCCTATGGCTACACCTTC
>-|TRBJ1-5|-|TRBV7-2
CASSRWEGPQHF
TGTGCCAGCAGCAGGTGGGAGGGACCCCAGCATTTT
>-|TRBJ1-1|TRBD1|TRBV4-1
CASSQGSGGTEAFF
TGCGCCAGCAGCCAAGGGTCAGGGGGCACTGAAGCTTTCTTT
>-|TRBJ1-1|-|TRBV5-3
CATNSHTEAFF
TGTGCCACAAACAGCCACACTGAAGCTTTCTTT
>-|TRBJ2-7|TRBD1|TRBV28
CASSTQQGWATYEQYF
TGTGCCAGCAGCACTCAACAGGGGTGGGCGACCTACGAGCAGTACTTC
>once|TRBJ1-2|-|TRBV7-2
CASSSRDTQPYGYTF
TGTGCCAGCAGCTCCCGGGACACCCAACCGTATGGCTACACCTTC
>-|TRBJ1-1|-|TRBV6-5
CASSYSGHRNTEAFF
TGTGCCAGCAGTTACTCTGGGCACAGGAACACTGAAGCTTTCTTT
>-|TRBJ2-1|-|TRBV7-9
CASSAPLGAWYEQFF
TGTGCCAGCAGCGCGCCGCTGGGCGCGTGGTATGAGCAGTTCTTC